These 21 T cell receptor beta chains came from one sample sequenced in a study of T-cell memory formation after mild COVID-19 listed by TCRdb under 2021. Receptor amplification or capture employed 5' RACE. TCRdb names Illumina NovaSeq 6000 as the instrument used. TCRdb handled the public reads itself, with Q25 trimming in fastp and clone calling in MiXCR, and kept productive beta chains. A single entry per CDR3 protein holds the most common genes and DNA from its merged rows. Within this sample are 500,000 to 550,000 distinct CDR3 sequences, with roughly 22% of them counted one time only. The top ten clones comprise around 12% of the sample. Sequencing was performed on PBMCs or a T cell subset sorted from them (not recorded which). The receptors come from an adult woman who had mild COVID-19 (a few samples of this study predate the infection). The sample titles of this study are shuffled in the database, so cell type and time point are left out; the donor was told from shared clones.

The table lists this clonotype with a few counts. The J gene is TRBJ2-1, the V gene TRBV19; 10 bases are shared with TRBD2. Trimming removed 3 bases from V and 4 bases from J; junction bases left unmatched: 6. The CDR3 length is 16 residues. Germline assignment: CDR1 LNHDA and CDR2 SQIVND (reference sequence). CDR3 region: CASSIVPAGGYNEQFF. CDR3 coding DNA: TGTGCCAGTAGTATTGTTCCAGCGGGAGGGTACAATGAGCAGTTCTTC.

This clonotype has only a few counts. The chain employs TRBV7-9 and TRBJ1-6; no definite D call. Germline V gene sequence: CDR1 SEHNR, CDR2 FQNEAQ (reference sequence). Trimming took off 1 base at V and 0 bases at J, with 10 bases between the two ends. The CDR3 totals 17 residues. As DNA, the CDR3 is TGTGCCAGCAGCTTAGGGGCGGTGAGCTCCTATAATTCACCCCTCCACTTT. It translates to CASSLGAVSSYNSPLHF.

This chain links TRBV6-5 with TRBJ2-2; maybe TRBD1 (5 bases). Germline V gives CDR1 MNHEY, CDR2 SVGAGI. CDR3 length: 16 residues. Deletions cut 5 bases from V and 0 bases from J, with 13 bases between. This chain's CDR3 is CASSNTGYANTGELFF. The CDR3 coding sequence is TGTGCCAGCAGTAATACAGGTTACGCGAACACCGGGGAGCTGTTTTTT.

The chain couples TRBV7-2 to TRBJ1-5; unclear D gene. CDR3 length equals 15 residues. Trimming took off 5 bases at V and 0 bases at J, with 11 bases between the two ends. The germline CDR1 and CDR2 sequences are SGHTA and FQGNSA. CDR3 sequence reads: CASSRDILSNQPQHF. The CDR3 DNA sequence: TGTGCCAGCAGCCGCGACATACTTAGCAATCAGCCCCAGCATTTT.

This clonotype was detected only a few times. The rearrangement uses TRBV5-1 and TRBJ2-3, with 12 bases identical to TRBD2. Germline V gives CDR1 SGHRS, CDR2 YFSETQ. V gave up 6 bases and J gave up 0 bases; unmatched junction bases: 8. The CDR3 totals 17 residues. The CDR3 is CASNAGTSGLSTDTQYF. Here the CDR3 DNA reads TGCGCCAGCAACGCAGGGACTAGCGGGCTGAGCACAGATACGCAGTATTTT.

The CDR3 DNA follows: TGTGCCAGCAGCGGAGTGGCCAGGTCGAACACCGGGGAGCTGTTTTTT. It translates to CASSGVARSNTGELFF. The rearrangement links TRBV3-1 to TRBJ2-2; unclear D gene. V gave up 5 bases and J gave up 0 bases, with 13 bases separating them. CDR3 length equals 16 residues. Per the germline V gene, CDR1 is LGHDT and CDR2 is YNNKEL (reference sequence).

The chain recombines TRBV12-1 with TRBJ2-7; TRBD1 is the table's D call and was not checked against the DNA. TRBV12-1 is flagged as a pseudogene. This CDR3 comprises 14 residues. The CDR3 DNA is TGTGCCAGCAGCTTTGCCCCACGGGGCCGCGAGCAGTACTTC. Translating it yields CASSFAPRGREQYF.

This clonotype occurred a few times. The CDR3 loop reads CASSLSASGNTGELFF. In nucleotides, the CDR3 is TGTGCCAGCAGTTTATCGGCTTCGGGAAACACCGGGGAGCTGTTTTTT. The V call is TRBV27, the J call TRBJ2-2; tentatively, D is TRBD2 (5 bases). Deletions cut 0 bases from V and 2 bases from J, with 10 bases between. Looked up from germline, CDR1 is MNHEY and CDR2 is SMNVEV (reference sequence). The CDR3 totals 16 residues.

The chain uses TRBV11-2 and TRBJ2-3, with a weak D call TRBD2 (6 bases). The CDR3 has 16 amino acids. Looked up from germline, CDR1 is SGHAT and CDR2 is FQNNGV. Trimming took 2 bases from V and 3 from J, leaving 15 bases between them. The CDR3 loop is CASSLSPSVETDTQYF. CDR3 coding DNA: TGTGCCAGCAGCTTATCCCCTAGCGTGGAAACAGATACGCAGTATTTT.

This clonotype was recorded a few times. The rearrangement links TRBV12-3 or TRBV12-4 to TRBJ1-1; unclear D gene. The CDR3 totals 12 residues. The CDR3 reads CVVGQSNTEAFF. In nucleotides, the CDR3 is TGTGTCGTTGGGCAGAGCAACACTGAAGCTTTCTTT.

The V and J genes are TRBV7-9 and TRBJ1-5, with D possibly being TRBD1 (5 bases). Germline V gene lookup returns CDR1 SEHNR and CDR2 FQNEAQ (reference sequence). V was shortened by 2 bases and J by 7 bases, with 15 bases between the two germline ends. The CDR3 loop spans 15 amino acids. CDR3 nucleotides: TGTGCCAGCAGCTTATCGTCTGGGGGGTTGCAGCCCCAGCATTTT. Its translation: CASSLSSGGLQPQHF.

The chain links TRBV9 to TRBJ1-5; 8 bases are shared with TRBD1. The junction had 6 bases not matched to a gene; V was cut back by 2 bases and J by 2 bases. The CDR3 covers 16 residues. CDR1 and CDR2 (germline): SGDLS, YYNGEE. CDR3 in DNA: TGTGCCAGCAGCGTCGGGGCAGGGGGCGGCAATCAGCCCCAGCATTTT. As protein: CASSVGAGGGNQPQHF.

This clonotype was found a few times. The CDR3 sequence is CASSFTSGIYNEQFF. Written as DNA, the CDR3 is TGTGCCAGCAGCTTCACTAGCGGGATCTACAATGAGCAGTTCTTC. This chain connects TRBV7-9 to TRBJ2-1, with TRBD2 identical over 10 bases. Trimming cost V 3 bases and J 3 bases; bases outside gene matches: 2. The CDR3 has 15 residues. The germline V gene encodes CDR1 SEHNR and CDR2 FQNEAQ (reference sequence). Looking up the rest from reference TRBV7-9 and TRBJ2-1 gives the full variable domain: DTGVSQNPRHKITKRGQNVTFRCDPISEHNRLYWYRQTLGQGPEFLTYFQNEAQLEKSRLLSDRFSAERPKGSFSTLEIQRTEQGDSAMYLCASSFTSGIYNEQFFGPGTRLTVL.

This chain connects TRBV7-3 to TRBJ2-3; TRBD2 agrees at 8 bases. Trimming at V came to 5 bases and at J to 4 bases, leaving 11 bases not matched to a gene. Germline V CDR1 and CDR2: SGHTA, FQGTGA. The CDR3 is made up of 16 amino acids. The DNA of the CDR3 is TGTGCCAGCAGCCGGCTTAGCGGGGCGCAATCAGATACGCAGTATTTT. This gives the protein CASSRLSGAQSDTQYF.

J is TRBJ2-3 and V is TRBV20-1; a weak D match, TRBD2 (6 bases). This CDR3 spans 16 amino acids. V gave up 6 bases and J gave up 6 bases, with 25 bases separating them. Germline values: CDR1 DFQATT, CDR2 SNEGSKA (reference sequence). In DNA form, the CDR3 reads TGCAGTGCCTGGGGAGGCGATGCCCGCCTTTTGGATACGCAGTATTTT. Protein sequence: CSAWGGDARLLDTQYF.

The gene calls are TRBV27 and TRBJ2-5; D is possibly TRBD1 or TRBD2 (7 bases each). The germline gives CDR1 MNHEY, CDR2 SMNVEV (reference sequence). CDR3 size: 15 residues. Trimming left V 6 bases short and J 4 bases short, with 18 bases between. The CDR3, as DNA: TGTGCCAGCAGCTCCCTCAGGGGGGGACGAGAGACCCAGTACTTC. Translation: CASSSLRGGRETQYF.

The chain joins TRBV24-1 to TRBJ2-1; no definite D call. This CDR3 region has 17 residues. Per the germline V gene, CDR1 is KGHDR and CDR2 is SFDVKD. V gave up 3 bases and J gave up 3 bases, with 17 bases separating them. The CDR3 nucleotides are TGTGCCACCAGTGATCCCCGAGCGAAAGTGGGCTACAATGAGCAGTTCTTC. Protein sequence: CATSDPRAKVGYNEQFF.

The CDR3 DNA sequence: TGTGCCATCAGTGGCTACGGGAGCTCTGGGGCCAACGTCCTGACTTTC. This sequence encodes CAISGYGSSGANVLTF. This sequence joins TRBV10-3 and TRBJ2-6, with D possibly matching TRBD2 (6 bases). The germline V gene encodes CDR1 ENHRY and CDR2 SYGVKD. The CDR3 sequence is 16 residues long. Trimming took off 4 bases at V and 0 bases at J, with 10 bases between the two ends.

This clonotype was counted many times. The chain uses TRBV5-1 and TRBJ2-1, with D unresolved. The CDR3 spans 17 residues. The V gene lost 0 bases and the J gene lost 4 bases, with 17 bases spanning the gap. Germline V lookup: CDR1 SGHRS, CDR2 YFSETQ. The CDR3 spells CASSLAPAGHVYNEQFF. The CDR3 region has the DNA TGCGCCAGCAGCTTGGCCCCAGCAGGTCACGTTTACAATGAGCAGTTCTTC.

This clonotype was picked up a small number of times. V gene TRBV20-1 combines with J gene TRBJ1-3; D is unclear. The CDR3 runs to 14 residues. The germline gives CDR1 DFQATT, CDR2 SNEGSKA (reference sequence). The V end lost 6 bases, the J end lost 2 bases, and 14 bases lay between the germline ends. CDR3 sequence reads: CSAPSWAAGNTIYF. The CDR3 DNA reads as TGCAGTGCCCCGAGCTGGGCGGCTGGAAACACCATATATTTT.

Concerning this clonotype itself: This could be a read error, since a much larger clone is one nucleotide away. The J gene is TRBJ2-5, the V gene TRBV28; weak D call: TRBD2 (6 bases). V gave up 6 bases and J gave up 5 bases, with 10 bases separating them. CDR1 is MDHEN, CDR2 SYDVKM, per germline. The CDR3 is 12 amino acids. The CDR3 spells CASRLGRETQYF. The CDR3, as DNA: TGTGCCAGCAGGTTAGGGAGGGAGACCCAGTACTTC.